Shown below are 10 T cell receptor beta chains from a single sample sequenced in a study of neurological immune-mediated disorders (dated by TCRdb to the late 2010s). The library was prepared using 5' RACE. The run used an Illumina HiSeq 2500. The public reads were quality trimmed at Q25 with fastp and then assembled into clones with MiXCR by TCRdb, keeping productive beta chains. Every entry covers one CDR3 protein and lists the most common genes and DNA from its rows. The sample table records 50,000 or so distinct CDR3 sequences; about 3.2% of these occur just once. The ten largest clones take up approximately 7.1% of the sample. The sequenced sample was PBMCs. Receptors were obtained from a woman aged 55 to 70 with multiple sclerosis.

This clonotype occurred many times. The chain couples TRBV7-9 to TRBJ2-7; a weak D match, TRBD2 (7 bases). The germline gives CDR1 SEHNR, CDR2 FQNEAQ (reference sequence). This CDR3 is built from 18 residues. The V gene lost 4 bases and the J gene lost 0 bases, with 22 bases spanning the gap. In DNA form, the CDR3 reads TGTGCCAGCAGCTCGACGGGGGGCAGGGGAAGGTCCTCCTACGAGCAGTACTTC. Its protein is CASSSTGGRGRSSYEQYF. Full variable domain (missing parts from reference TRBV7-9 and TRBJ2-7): DTGVSQNPRHKITKRGQNVTFRCDPISEHNRLYWYRQTLGQGPEFLTYFQNEAQLEKSRLLSDRFSAERPKGSFSTLEIQRTEQGDSAMYLCASSSTGGRGRSSYEQYFGPGTRLTVT.

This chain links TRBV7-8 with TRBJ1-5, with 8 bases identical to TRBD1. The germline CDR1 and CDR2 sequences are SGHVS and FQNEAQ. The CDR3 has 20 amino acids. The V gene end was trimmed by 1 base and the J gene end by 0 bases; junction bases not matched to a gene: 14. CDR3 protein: CASSLEDLGTGVYSNQPQHF. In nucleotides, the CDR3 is TGTGCCAGCAGCTTAGAAGACCTGGGGACAGGCGTTTATAGCAATCAGCCCCAGCATTTT. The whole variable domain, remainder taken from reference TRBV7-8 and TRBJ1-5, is GAGVSQSPRYKVAKRGQDVALRCDPISGHVSLFWYQQALGQGPEFLTYFQNEAQLDKSGLPSDRFFAERPEGSVSTLKIQRTQQEDSAVYLCASSLEDLGTGVYSNQPQHFGDGTRLSIL.

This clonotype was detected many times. The CDR3 region has the DNA TGCAGTGCCCGAGTCCCAGGGGATCAGCCCCAGCATTTT. Amino acids: CSARVPGDQPQHF. The chain couples TRBV20-1 to TRBJ1-5, with a tentative D call TRBD1 (6 bases). The CDR3 contains 13 residues. Germline-derived CDR1 and CDR2 are DFQATT and SNEGSKA (reference sequence). The germline V and J ends were trimmed by 6 bases and 5 bases, with 14 bases remaining between them.

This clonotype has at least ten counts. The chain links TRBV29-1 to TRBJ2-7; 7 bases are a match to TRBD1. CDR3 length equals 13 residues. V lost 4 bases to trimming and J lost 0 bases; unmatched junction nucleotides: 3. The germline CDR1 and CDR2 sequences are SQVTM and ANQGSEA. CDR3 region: CSVGGTDSYEQYF. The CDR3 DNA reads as TGCAGCGTTGGGGGGACAGACTCCTACGAGCAGTACTTC.

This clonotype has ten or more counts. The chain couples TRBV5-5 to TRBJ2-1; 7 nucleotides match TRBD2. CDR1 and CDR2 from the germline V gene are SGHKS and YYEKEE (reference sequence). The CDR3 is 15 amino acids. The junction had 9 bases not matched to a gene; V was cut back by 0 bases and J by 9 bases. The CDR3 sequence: CASSLGGGGTFEQFF. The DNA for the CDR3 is TGTGCCAGCAGCTTGGGCGGGGGAGGAACCTTTGAGCAGTTCTTC. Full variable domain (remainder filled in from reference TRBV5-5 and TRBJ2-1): DAGVTQSPTHLIKTRGQQVTLRCSPISGHKSVSWYQQVLGQGPQFIFQYYEKEERGRGNFPDRFSARQFPNYSSELNVNALLLGDSALYLCASSLGGGGTFEQFFGPGTRLTVL.

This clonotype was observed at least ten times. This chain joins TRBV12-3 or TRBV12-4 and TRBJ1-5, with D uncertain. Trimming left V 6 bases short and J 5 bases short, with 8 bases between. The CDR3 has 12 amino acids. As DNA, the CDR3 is TGTGCCAGCAGCCCTCCCTATCAGCCCCAGCATTTT. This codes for CASSPPYQPQHF.

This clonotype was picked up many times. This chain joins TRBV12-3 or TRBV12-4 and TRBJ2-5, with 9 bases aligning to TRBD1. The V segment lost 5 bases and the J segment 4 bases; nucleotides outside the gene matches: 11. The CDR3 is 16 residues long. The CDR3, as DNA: TGTGCCAGCAGTAACACAGGGACAGGGAGGATAGAGACCCAGTACTTC. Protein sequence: CASSNTGTGRIETQYF.

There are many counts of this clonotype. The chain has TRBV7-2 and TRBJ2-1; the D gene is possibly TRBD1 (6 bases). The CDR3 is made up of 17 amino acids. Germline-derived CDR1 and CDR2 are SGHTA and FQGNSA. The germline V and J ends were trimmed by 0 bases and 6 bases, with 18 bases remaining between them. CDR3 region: CASSLASGTRVPNEQFF. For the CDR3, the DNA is TGTGCCAGCAGCTTAGCCTCCGGGACAAGGGTCCCCAATGAGCAGTTCTTC.

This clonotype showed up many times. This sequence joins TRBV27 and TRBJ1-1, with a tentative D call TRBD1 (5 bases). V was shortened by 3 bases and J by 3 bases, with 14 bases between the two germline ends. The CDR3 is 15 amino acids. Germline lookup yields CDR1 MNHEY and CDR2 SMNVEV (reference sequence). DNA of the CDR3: TGTGCCAGCAGTTTTTATGGGTGGGGGGACACTGAAGCTTTCTTT. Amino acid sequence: CASSFYGWGDTEAFF.

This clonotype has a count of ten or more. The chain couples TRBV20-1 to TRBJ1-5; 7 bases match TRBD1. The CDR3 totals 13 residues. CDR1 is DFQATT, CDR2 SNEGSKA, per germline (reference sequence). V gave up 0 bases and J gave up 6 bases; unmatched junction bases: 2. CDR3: CSARDDRAQPQHF. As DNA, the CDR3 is TGCAGTGCTAGAGATGACAGGGCTCAGCCCCAGCATTTT.